This T cell receptor (beta chain) was obtained from a study of blood T cell repertoires in COVID-19. Across the study: T cells, B-cell-depleted T cells, or PBMCs provided the cDNA or gDNA that served as material.

Sequenced by immunoSEQ multiplex PCR; TCRdb stores in-frame clones only, minus some. The table records about 250,000 clones, 65% to 90% of them present only once. Seattle patients were enrolled during active infection and followed longitudinally. The sequencing sample was made of peripheral blood. The sequence derives from a man aged 50-60 years with COVID-19, enrolled during active disease.

In DNA, the CDR3 is TGTGCCAGCAGCTCCTTCGGGGGGCTAGCGGGGGGCCCAATCTCCTACGAGCAGTACTTC. This sequence encodes CASSSFGGLAGGPISYEQYF. The chain is built from TRBV5-4 and TRBJ2-7; 11 positions match TRBD2. The CDR3 runs 20 residues. V dropped 3 bases and J dropped 0; count of bases not matched to a gene: 17. Germline assignment: CDR1 SGHNT and CDR2 YYREEE (reference sequence).